The 24 T cell receptor beta chains presented below share a single source sample, sequenced in a study of blood T cell repertoires in COVID-19 (dated by TCRdb to between 2020 and 2021). The method was the immunoSEQ multiplex PCR assay. TCRdb provides this immuneACCESS table in a form limited to in-frame rearrangements. Some clones are lacking; in checked studies, under half of them reflect an unresolved V gene, and why the rest are absent is not known. The sample data list over 250,000 clones, and over 75% of these were observed just once. The ten top clones hold approximately 5.3% of the sample. Material: PBMCs or T cells enriched from blood (not recorded which). Receptor source: a woman aged 25 to 39 who had recovered from COVID-19.

V and J are TRBV30 and TRBJ1-2; D uncertain. Germline lookup yields CDR1 GTSNPN and CDR2 SVGIG (reference sequence). This CDR3 has 13 residues. The V gene lost 0 bases and the J gene lost 5 bases, with 10 bases spanning the gap. CDR3 DNA sequence: TGTGCCTGGAGTGTTAGCAGACTATATGGCTACACCTTC. It specifies CAWSVSRLYGYTF.

This clone occurred a few times. This chain connects TRBV28 to TRBJ1-2; unclear D gene. Looked up from germline, CDR1 is MDHEN and CDR2 is SYDVKM. The CDR3 covers 12 residues. V shed 5 bases and J shed 6 bases, with 10 bases lying between them. The CDR3 spells CASSTGYHGYTF. The DNA of the CDR3 is TGTGCCAGCAGTACGGGGTACCATGGCTACACCTTC.

Here the CDR3 reads CASSLTFLDRAPRIGEQYF. DNA of the CDR3: TGTGCCAGCAGCTTAACTTTCCTGGACAGGGCCCCTCGCATTGGGGAGCAGTACTTC. The chain has TRBV7-9 and TRBJ2-7, with 8 bases identical to TRBD1. The CDR3 length is 19 residues. The V gene's germline CDR1 is SEHNR and CDR2 FQNEAQ (reference sequence). Trimming at V came to 2 bases and at J to 7 bases, leaving 22 bases not matched to a gene.

This chain uses TRBV11-3 with TRBJ1-5; 7 bases match TRBD1. Trimming removed 0 bases from V and 3 bases from J; junction bases left unmatched: 14. The CDR3 length is 19 residues. Germline assignment: CDR1 SGHNT and CDR2 YENEEA. CDR3 sequence reads: CASSLDKGAKFLVNQPQHF. The CDR3 nucleotides read TGTGCCAGCAGCTTAGATAAGGGGGCGAAATTCCTAGTCAATCAGCCCCAGCATTTT. Full variable domain (remainder filled in from reference TRBV11-3 and TRBJ1-5): EAGVVQSPRYKIIEKKQPVAFWCNPISGHNTLYWYLQNLGQGPELLIRYENEEAVDDSQLPKDRFSAERLKGVDSTLKIQPAELGDSAVYLCASSLDKGAKFLVNQPQHFGDGTRLSIL.

V gene TRBV7-2 combines with J gene TRBJ1-2, with a tentative D call TRBD1 (6 bases). Trimming stripped 4 bases from V and 3 bases from J, with 15 bases between. The CDR3 loop spans 15 amino acids. Germline V gives CDR1 SGHTA, CDR2 FQGNSA. CDR3 DNA sequence: TGTGCCAGCAGCTCACAGGGAGGGGGGCACTATGGCTACACCTTC. Translated, it gives CASSSQGGGHYGYTF.

V usage is TRBV6-1 and J usage is TRBJ1-2, with D uncertain. Germline V gives CDR1 MNHNS, CDR2 SASEGT. Trimming stripped 1 base from V and 8 bases from J, with 5 bases between. The CDR3 extends over 11 amino acids. This CDR3 reads CASSEGLGYTF. In DNA, the CDR3 is TGTGCCAGCAGTGAAGGGCTCGGCTACACCTTC.

The chain is built from TRBV15 and TRBJ1-5, with a tentative D call TRBD1 (6 bases). Germline loops: CDR1 LNHNV, CDR2 YYDKDF (reference sequence). V was clipped by 8 bases and J by 3 bases, with 17 bases between them. The CDR3 contains 15 residues. Here the CDR3 reads CATRGGARVNQPQHF. In DNA, the CDR3 is TGTGCCACCCGGGGGGGGGCGCGGGTCAATCAGCCCCAGCATTTT.

The genes are TRBV15 and TRBJ1-2; maybe TRBD1 (6 bases). With 0 bases removed from V and 7 bases from J, the gap between germline ends came to 9 bases. CDR3 length equals 13 residues. The germline CDR1 and CDR2 sequences are LNHNV and YYDKDF (reference sequence). The CDR3 bases are TGTGCCACCAGCAGAGAGGACAGCCGTGGCTACACCTTC. Translating it yields CATSREDSRGYTF.

The chain couples TRBV19 to TRBJ1-5; possibly TRBD1 for D (6 bases). V lost 3 bases and J lost 5, with 11 bases in between. This CDR3 region has 14 residues. CDR1 is LNHDA, CDR2 SQIVND, per germline (reference sequence). The chain's CDR3 is CASSMLSGDQPQHF. CDR3 nucleotides: TGTGCCAGTAGTATGTTGTCAGGGGATCAGCCCCAGCATTTT.

The chain uses TRBV19 and TRBJ1-5; D gene ambiguous. The CDR3 spans 13 residues. V was trimmed by 3 bases and J by 5 bases, leaving 8 bases between them. Germline V gives CDR1 LNHDA, CDR2 SQIVND (reference sequence). CDR3 protein: CASSIFQDQPQHF. The DNA for the CDR3 is TGTGCCAGTAGTATCTTTCAGGATCAGCCCCAGCATTTT.

The genes are TRBV5-1 and TRBJ1-1; D gene ambiguous. CDR1 and CDR2 from the germline V gene are SGHRS and YFSETQ. The CDR3 covers 16 residues. Trimming shortened V by 0 bases and J by 1 base, and 13 bases separated the two germline ends. CDR3 nucleotides: TGCGCCAGCAGCTTGGATGCGGGCAACCCGAACACTGAAGCTTTCTTT. It is translated as CASSLDAGNPNTEAFF.

The gene calls are TRBV2 and TRBJ1-2; D remains unclear. The length of the CDR3 is 12 residues. CDR1 and CDR2 (germline): SNHLY, FYNNEI. Trimming cost V 1 base and J 7 bases, with 7 bases left between them. DNA for the CDR3: TGTGCCAGCAGTGAAGAATACAGTGGCTACACCTTC. This encodes CASSEEYSGYTF.

The genes are TRBV28 and TRBJ1-5; the match to TRBD1 covers 7 bases. V was pared by 6 bases and J by 5 bases, with 7 bases of the junction left unmatched. Germline values: CDR1 MDHEN, CDR2 SYDVKM. The CDR3 totals 14 residues. CDR3 sequence: CASRHPQGYQPQHF. DNA of the CDR3: TGTGCCAGCAGGCACCCACAGGGGTATCAGCCCCAGCATTTT.

The V gene is TRBV9, the J gene TRBJ1-2, with a possible D match to TRBD1 (5 bases). CDR1 is SGDLS, CDR2 YYNGEE, per germline. The CDR3 extends over 16 amino acids. V lost 3 bases to trimming and J lost 1 base, with 16 bases between them. The CDR3 protein is CASSGRGGHDNYGYTF. CDR3 DNA sequence: TGTGCCAGCAGCGGTAGGGGCGGACACGATAACTATGGCTACACCTTC.

V gene TRBV6-2 or TRBV6-3 combines with J gene TRBJ1-2; D is uncertain. The ends were cut back, 2 bases at V and 7 bases at J, with 11 bases in the middle. Germline V lookup: CDR1 MNHEY, CDR2 SVGEGT. The CDR3 length is 13 residues. For the CDR3, the DNA is TGTGCCAGCAGTTACATCGGGTTCCGTGGCTACACCTTC. Translated: CASSYIGFRGYTF.

The chain combines TRBV4-1 with TRBJ2-7; possible D gene TRBD2, 5 bases. The V gene's germline CDR1 is MGHRA and CDR2 YSYEKL. Between the trimmed V and J ends, which lost 3 bases and 4 bases, there was a span of 13 bases. The CDR3 length is 14 residues. The CDR3 spells CASSQGRAVYEQYF. In nucleotides, the CDR3 is TGCGCCAGCAGCCAGGGCCGAGCGGTTTACGAGCAGTACTTC.

The chain combines TRBV6-2 or TRBV6-3 with TRBJ2-2, with D possibly matching TRBD1 (6 bases). From germline, CDR1 is MNHEY and CDR2 SVGEGT. Deletions cut 6 bases from V and 4 bases from J, with 15 bases between. CDR3 length equals 15 residues. This chain's CDR3 is CASSRTVRGTGELFF. In DNA form, the CDR3 reads TGTGCCAGCAGCAGGACAGTTCGGGGCACCGGGGAGCTGTTTTTT.

The chain uses TRBV6-4 and TRBJ2-1; TRBD2 agrees at 15 bases. Germline lookup yields CDR1 MRHNA and CDR2 SNTAGT. The CDR3 runs to 14 residues. The trim removed 6 bases at V and 10 bases at J, leaving 4 bases unmatched. The CDR3, as DNA: TGTGCCAGCAGGGGACTAGCGGGGGGCGGGGAGCAGTTCTTC. Translating it yields CASRGLAGGGEQFF.

The V and J genes are TRBV3-1 (or the pseudogene TRBV3-2) and TRBJ2-1; D is possibly TRBD2 (7 bases). The CDR3 extends over 15 amino acids. In germline, CDR1 is LGHDT, CDR2 YNNKEL (reference sequence). V lost 4 bases and J 8 bases, leaving 18 bases between the germline ends. The CDR3 DNA reads as TGTGCCAGCAGCCTGACCGGGGGGCCATCGGATGAGCAGTTCTTC. This encodes CASSLTGGPSDEQFF.

The rearrangement links TRBV21-1 to TRBJ1-1; the D segment call TRBD1 is taken from the table without a DNA check. TRBV21-1 is designated a pseudogene. CDR3 size: 19 residues. As DNA, the CDR3 is TGTGCCAGCAGCAAGGGCCCGCGACAGGCATTTCCTGAGAACACTGAAGCTTTCTTT. Its protein product is CASSKGPRQAFPENTEAFF.

The chain is built from TRBV5-1 and TRBJ1-6; 9 bases fit TRBD1. CDR1 is SGHRS and CDR2 is YFSETQ in the germline V gene. V was pared by 5 bases and J by 5 bases, with 5 bases of the junction left unmatched. This CDR3 region has 15 residues. The CDR3 protein is CASSGQGNNNSPLHF. CDR3 nucleotide sequence: TGCGCCAGCAGTGGACAGGGGAATAATAATTCACCCCTCCACTTT. Full variable domain (rest looked up from reference TRBV5-1 and TRBJ1-6): KAGVTQTPRYLIKTRGQQVTLSCSPISGHRSVSWYQQTPGQGLQFLFEYFSETQRNKGNFPGRFSGRQFSNSRSEMNVSTLELGDSALYLCASSGQGNNNSPLHFGNGTRLTVT.

This rearrangement joins TRBV10-2 to TRBJ1-6; TRBD1 matches 9 bases. CDR1 WSHSY and CDR2 SAAADI come from the germline V gene. V was pared by 4 bases and J by 7 bases, with 2 bases of the junction left unmatched. This CDR3 comprises 14 residues. The CDR3 sequence is CASSAGTGNSPLHF. The CDR3 DNA sequence: TGCGCCAGCAGTGCCGGGACAGGGAATTCACCCCTCCACTTT.

The rearrangement links TRBV19 to TRBJ1-3; 9 bases line up with TRBD1. CDR1 is LNHDA, CDR2 SQIVND, per germline (reference sequence). V gave up 8 bases and J gave up 4 bases; unmatched junction bases: 9. This CDR3 spans 15 amino acids. In DNA, the CDR3 is TGTGCCAGTGGGGGCCGGACAGGGGCCGGAAACACCATATATTTT. This codes for CASGGRTGAGNTIYF. Complete variable domain (other parts from reference TRBV19 and TRBJ1-3): DGGITQSPKYLFRKEGQNVTLSCEQNLNHDAMYWYRQDPGQGLRLIYYSQIVNDFQKGDIAEGYSVSREKKESFPLTVTSAQKNPTAFYLCASGGRTGAGNTIYFGEGSWLTVV.

This clone is a singleton in its sample. This rearrangement joins TRBV5-1 to TRBJ2-7; tentatively, D is TRBD2 (6 bases). V lost 1 base to trimming and J lost 6 bases, with 14 bases between them. The CDR3 length is 14 residues. Germline CDR1 SGHRS, CDR2 YFSETQ. For the CDR3, the DNA is TGCGCCAGCAGCTTGATGGTCCCCGGGGGCGAGCAGTACTTC. Translated: CASSLMVPGGEQYF.